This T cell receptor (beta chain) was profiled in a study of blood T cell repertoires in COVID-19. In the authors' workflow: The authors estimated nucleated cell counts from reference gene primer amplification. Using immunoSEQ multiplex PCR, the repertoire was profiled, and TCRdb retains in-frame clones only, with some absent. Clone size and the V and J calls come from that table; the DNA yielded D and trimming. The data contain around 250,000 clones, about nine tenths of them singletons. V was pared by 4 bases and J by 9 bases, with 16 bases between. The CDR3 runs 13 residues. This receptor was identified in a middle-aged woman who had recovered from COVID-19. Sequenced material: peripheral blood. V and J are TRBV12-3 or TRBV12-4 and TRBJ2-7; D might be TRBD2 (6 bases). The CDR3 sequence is CASSSGGALGQYF. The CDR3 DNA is TGTGCCAGCAGTTCCGGAGGGGCTCTCGGGCAGTACTTC.